The next 10 T cell receptor beta chains were all read from a single sample in a study of cytomegalovirus exposure and HLA in healthy donors. Amplification used 60 Vbeta primers and 13 Jbeta primers. Generated by immunoSEQ multiplex PCR, the TCRdb table keeps only in-frame clones and is missing some. The data contain about 80,000 clones, about 77% of them singletons. The sequenced sample was PBMCs. The receptors were sampled from a man aged 45-65 years in good health and CMV-seronegative.

The chain joins TRBV6-5 to TRBJ2-5; 14 bases are a match to TRBD2. CDR1 and CDR2 (germline): MNHEY, SVGAGI. This CDR3 region has 16 residues. V was pared by 0 bases and J by 7 bases, with 4 bases of the junction left unmatched. The CDR3 spells CASSYSTSGGEGTQYF. The CDR3 nucleotides are TGTGCCAGCAGTTACTCGACTAGCGGGGGGGAGGGGACCCAGTACTTC.

The rearrangement links TRBV15 to TRBJ2-3, with a possible D match to TRBD2 (6 bases). The CDR3 contains 16 residues. From germline, CDR1 is LNHNV and CDR2 YYDKDF (reference sequence). V was clipped by 6 bases and J by 0 bases, with 16 bases between them. The CDR3 DNA follows: TGTGCCACCAGGCCACATAGCGGCTCTAGCACAGATACGCAGTATTTT. Its protein product is CATRPHSGSSTDTQYF.

J is TRBJ1-3 and V is TRBV5-5, with D perhaps matching TRBD1 (6 bases). CDR3 length: 13 residues. The V and J ends lost 7 bases and 6 bases respectively, with 14 bases between them. Germline assignment: CDR1 SGHKS and CDR2 YYEKEE (reference sequence). The CDR3 region has the DNA TGTGCCAGCGGTTACAGGGCTGAAAACACCATATATTTT. Translating gives CASGYRAENTIYF.

This clone has a handful of counts. The rearrangement uses TRBV4-2 and TRBJ1-3; a weak D match, TRBD1 (5 bases). The V gene's germline CDR1 is LGHNA and CDR2 YNFKEQ. CDR3 length equals 15 residues. The V and J ends lost 0 bases and 3 bases respectively, with 9 bases between them. CDR3 residues: CASSQEWGHGNTIYF. The DNA for the CDR3 is TGTGCCAGCAGCCAAGAATGGGGCCATGGAAACACCATATATTTT.

The chain links TRBV10-1 to TRBJ2-7; D is perhaps TRBD1 (5 bases). The V and J ends lost 3 bases and 7 bases respectively, with 13 bases between them. Looked up from germline, CDR1 is WNHNN and CDR2 is SYGVQD (reference sequence). CDR3 length equals 13 residues. The CDR3 DNA follows: TGCGCCAGCAGTGAACAGGCCTTGGGTGAGCAGTACTTC. As protein: CASSEQALGEQYF.

This clone has more than one count but fewer than ten. V and J are TRBV6-5 and TRBJ1-1, with D perhaps matching TRBD1 (5 bases). The CDR3 is 10 residues long. CDR1 and CDR2 (germline): MNHEY, SVGAGI. Trimming took off 6 bases at V and 7 bases at J, with 6 bases between the two ends. The CDR3 DNA follows: TGTGCCAGCAGAGGGGATGAAGCTTTCTTT. Protein sequence: CASRGDEAFF.

The chain uses TRBV19 and TRBJ1-5; the D gene is possibly TRBD1 (6 bases). Germline V gives CDR1 LNHDA, CDR2 SQIVND (reference sequence). The CDR3 is 16 residues long. V lost 4 bases, J lost 1 base, and 14 bases lay in between. The CDR3: CASSTPGEGSNQPQHF. DNA for the CDR3: TGTGCCAGTAGTACTCCAGGGGAGGGGAGCAATCAGCCCCAGCATTTT.

The chain couples TRBV2 to TRBJ1-2; D is possibly TRBD1 (5 bases). The CDR3 covers 11 residues. CDR1 is SNHLY and CDR2 is FYNNEI in the germline V gene. Trimming cost V 5 bases and J 4 bases, with 5 bases left between them. In DNA, the CDR3 is TGTGCCAGCAGTAGGGGCTATGGCTACACCTTC. Its translation is CASSRGYGYTF.

This clone appeared once. This chain connects TRBV7-9 to TRBJ2-5; D is possibly TRBD1 (7 bases). The last part of the DNA fits TRBJ2-7 better; the J call may be wrong. The germline V gene encodes CDR1 SEHNR and CDR2 FQNEAQ (reference sequence). The length of the CDR3 is 14 residues. CDR3 nucleotides: TGTGCCAGCAGCTTGCGCCAGGGGGAGGACGAGCAGTACTTC. It translates to CASSLRQGEDEQYF.

The gene calls are TRBV19 and TRBJ1-5; 9 nucleotides line up with TRBD1. The J segment lost 5 bases and the V segment lost 4 bases, leaving 3 bases of the junction unmatched. CDR1 is LNHDA and CDR2 is SQIVND in the germline V gene (reference sequence). This CDR3 is built from 14 residues. The CDR3: CASSTTGGHQPQHF. The CDR3 bases are TGTGCCAGTAGTACCACAGGGGGCCATCAGCCCCAGCATTTT.